This passage covers 9 T cell receptor beta chains from one sample sequenced in a study of CD8+CD57+ T cells in acquired aplastic anemia. Template material for TCR beta VDJ and CDR3 profiling consisted of genomic DNA. TCRdb reprocessed the reads via MiXCR and lists one record per CDR3 protein. The table records about 120,000 distinct CDR3 sequences, almost 40% of them present only once. Individuals selected for sequencing had exhibited CD8+CD57+ cell expansion on flow cytometry. The sample was sorted CD4+, CD8+, or CD8+CD57+ T cells (not recorded which) from PBMCs. The receptors were sampled from a human donor with aplastic anemia.

In regard to this clonotype: This likely comes from a read error, as the CDR3 has no conserved phenylalanine or tryptophan at its end. The rearrangement uses TRBV4-3 and TRBJ1-4, with 7 bases lining up with TRBD1. CDR1 LGHNA and CDR2 YSLEER come from the germline V gene. V dropped 1 base and J dropped 10; count of bases not matched to a gene: 9. This CDR3 has 15 amino acids. The CDR3 loop is CASSQATGLAVKLFL. In DNA, the CDR3 is TGCGCCAGCAGCCAAGCGACAGGGTTGGCGGTAAAACTGTTTCTT.

At least ten counts were recorded for this clonotype. The chain recombines TRBV14 with TRBJ2-7; unclear D gene. The CDR3 is 13 amino acids. V lost 0 bases and J 4 bases, leaving 7 bases between the germline ends. Germline CDR1 reads SGHDN; CDR2 reads FVKESK. Here the CDR3 DNA reads TGTGCCAGCAGCCAAGAACGGACGTACGAGCAGTACTTC. It yields the protein CASSQERTYEQYF.

V and J are TRBV6-1 and TRBJ1-5; the D is unclear. The ends were cut back, 6 bases at V and 5 bases at J, with 11 bases in the middle. CDR1 MNHNS and CDR2 SASEGT come from the germline V gene. The CDR3 loop spans 13 amino acids. The chain's CDR3 is CASRDGLYQPQHF. The CDR3 nucleotides are TGTGCCAGCAGGGACGGTCTTTATCAGCCCCAGCATTTT.

The chain combines TRBV7-8 with TRBJ1-1; TRBD1 might be the D (5 bases). Germline V CDR1 and CDR2: SGHVS, FQNEAQ. The CDR3 is 12 residues long. Trimming shortened V by 6 bases and J by 6 bases, and 11 bases separated the two germline ends. CDR3 sequence: CASRGGTAEAFF. DNA of the CDR3: TGTGCCAGCAGGGGCGGGACCGCTGAAGCTTTCTTT.

This clonotype was observed many times. The rearrangement uses TRBV6-2 or TRBV6-3 and TRBJ2-7; possibly TRBD2 for D (6 bases). Germline lookup yields CDR1 MNHEY and CDR2 SVGEGT. The CDR3 runs 15 residues. Trimming cost V 4 bases and J 3 bases, with 16 bases left between them. The CDR3 region is CASSSPVERVYEQYV. The DNA for the CDR3 is TGTGCCAGCAGTTCCCCGGTGGAGCGGGTCTACGAGCAGTACGTC.

The chain links TRBV10-3 to TRBJ2-7; TRBD1 might be the D (6 bases). V lost 8 bases, J lost 2 bases, and 19 bases lay in between. Germline assignment: CDR1 ENHRY and CDR2 SYGVKD. The CDR3 is 15 amino acids. CDR3 in DNA: TGTGCCATCGCCCCCGCATGCCAGGGGACCTACGAGCAGTACTTC. This sequence encodes CAIAPACQGTYEQYF.

This clonotype showed up many times. This chain links TRBV2 with TRBJ1-5; 9 bases are shared with TRBD1. The J segment lost 7 bases and the V segment lost 9 bases, leaving 7 bases of the junction unmatched. The germline V gene encodes CDR1 SNHLY and CDR2 FYNNEI. CDR3 size: 13 residues. The CDR3 loop is CASRGQGGQPQHF. The CDR3 DNA follows: TGTGCCAGTCGGGGACAGGGTGGGCAGCCCCAGCATTTT.

To note about this clonotype: Mismatch with germline at one junction end may stem from a read error. This chain connects TRBV5-1 to TRBJ2-2, with 8 bases that match TRBD2. This CDR3 comprises 15 residues. CDR1 is SGHRS, CDR2 YFSETQ, per germline. Written as DNA, the CDR3 is TGCGCCAGCAGCCCTGGGACCGCGGCCGGGGGGGGGCTGTTTTTT. Amino acids: CASSPGTAAGGGLFF.

The chain recombines TRBV9 with TRBJ1-6; perhaps TRBD1 as D (5 bases). Germline V gene sequence: CDR1 SGDLS, CDR2 YYNGEE. The CDR3 has 16 amino acids. V lost 4 bases to trimming and J lost 9 bases, with 20 bases between them. CDR3 in amino acids: CASSPYQGPLASPLHF. The CDR3 nucleotides read TGTGCCAGCAGCCCATACCAGGGACCCCTTGCTTCACCCCTCCACTTT.